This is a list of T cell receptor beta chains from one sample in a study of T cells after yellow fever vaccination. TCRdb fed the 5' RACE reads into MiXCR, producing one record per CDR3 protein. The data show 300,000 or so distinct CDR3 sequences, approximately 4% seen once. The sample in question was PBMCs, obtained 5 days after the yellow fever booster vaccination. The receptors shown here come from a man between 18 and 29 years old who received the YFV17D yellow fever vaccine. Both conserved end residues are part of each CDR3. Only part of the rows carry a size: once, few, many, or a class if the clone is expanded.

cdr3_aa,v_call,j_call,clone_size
CASSQGGPGTNEQFF,TRBV4-3,TRBJ2-1,few
CASSSTGFRNTEAFF,TRBV7-9,TRBJ1-1,few
CSAREGTSGIDTQYF,TRBV20-1,TRBJ2-3,many
CAIGTGSEQYF,TRBV10-3,TRBJ2-7,few
CASRTGGQGYTF,TRBV28,TRBJ1-2,few
CASSQDRGSSSYNEQFF,TRBV4-1,TRBJ2-1,many
CAISANAAGGNEQFF,TRBV10-3,TRBJ2-1,many
CASSFGTGGHETQYF,TRBV7-2,TRBJ2-5,many
CAIRGLYQETQYF,TRBV10-3,TRBJ2-5,NA
CASRVGGGTDTQYF,TRBV6-1,TRBJ2-3,few
CASSFQTGTNSPLHF,TRBV5-1,TRBJ1-6,NA
CASSQGNEQFF,TRBV4-3,TRBJ2-1,many
CASSSQTSGGSYGNEQFF,TRBV5-1,TRBJ2-1,many
CASRGSGFGKQFF,TRBV4-2,TRBJ2-1,NA
CSASGRGGTDTQYF,TRBV20-1,TRBJ2-3,few
CASSPYQRIAEAFF,TRBV18,TRBJ1-1,NA
CATSFGTGSTDTQYF,TRBV15,TRBJ2-3,many
CAISVDSSYNSPLHF,TRBV10-3,TRBJ1-6,NA
CASRRTGGIQETQYF,TRBV5-1,TRBJ2-5,many
CATSTRDIYNYGYTF,TRBV15,TRBJ1-2,few
CASSRDAGANVLTF,TRBV5-1,TRBJ2-6,many
CASSTQGADQPQHF,TRBV6-2/TRBV6-3,TRBJ1-5,few
CASSPFPGTGSEAFF,TRBV6-2/TRBV6-3,TRBJ1-1,many
CASSVRQGYEQYF,TRBV5-1,TRBJ2-7,few
CASSSGPSGGTQYF,TRBV7-2,TRBJ2-5,few
CSARDLSRLDTIYF,TRBV20-1,TRBJ1-3,few
CASSFGSVGTEAFF,TRBV5-1,TRBJ1-1,NA
CAISDSLLIAGAPDTQYF,TRBV10-3,TRBJ2-3,few
CASREDTGSYNEQFF,TRBV7-2,TRBJ2-1,NA
CASSSDRDGYTF,TRBV5-1,TRBJ1-2,NA
CASSLGQGTQYF,TRBV11-2,TRBJ2-5,few
CASSRGIYNEQFF,TRBV4-1,TRBJ2-1,many
CASSYLQNSYNEQFF,TRBV6-5,TRBJ2-1,NA
CASSQNLKETQYF,TRBV4-1,TRBJ2-5,few
CASSPQGAYNEQFF,TRBV18,TRBJ2-1,many
CASGLAGGNEQFF,TRBV6-2/TRBV6-3,TRBJ2-1,NA
CASSLGGITDTQYF,TRBV5-1,TRBJ2-3,many
CASSQGSERLWETQYF,TRBV4-1,TRBJ2-5,many
CASSPPHNVLTF,TRBV7-2,TRBJ2-6,many
CASSFGLAGTGELFF,TRBV7-2,TRBJ2-2,NA
CASSPQEQETQYF,TRBV18,TRBJ2-5,many
CASSWRQVLDAFF,TRBV3-1,TRBJ1-1,few
CASSLQGLYEQYF,TRBV7-8,TRBJ2-7,NA
CASSPPNEKLFF,TRBV7-2,TRBJ1-4,NA
CATTGFMAETQYF,TRBV2,TRBJ2-5,NA
CASRRSGTGDSYEQYF,TRBV2,TRBJ2-7,few
CSARRGRMGNQPQHF,TRBV20-1,TRBJ1-5,NA
CSVQQTGNSPLHF,TRBV29-1,TRBJ1-6,few
CASSRDRGSSGYTF,TRBV6-5,TRBJ1-2,few
CASSSMGPSDTQYF,TRBV7-9,TRBJ2-3,NA
CASSLAAQNNEKLFF,TRBV7-2,TRBJ1-4,NA
CASSPRGITEAFF,TRBV19,TRBJ1-1,NA
CASRRGTSNEKLFF,TRBV2,TRBJ1-4,few
CASSLLSQQPQHF,TRBV19,TRBJ1-5,few